Reported below is one TCR beta chain. Donors in Cohort 3 counted as recovered after two negative PCRs, clearance, or symptom resolution. The CDR3 sequence is 15 residues long. After removal of 4 bases from V and 4 bases from J, the junction contained 4 bases not matched to a gene. Germline assignment: CDR1 MNHEY and CDR2 SVGEGT. Per the study methods: How many nucleated cells were present was estimated from reference gene primer amplification. Here immunoSEQ multiplex PCR was the method, and the copy in TCRdb shows in-frame clones only, minus some. Clone size and V and J calls were adopted from that table, with D and trimming inferred from the DNA. The sample includes hundreds of thousands of clones, roughly nine tenths seen only once; the top ten take around 1%. These data come from a study of blood T cell repertoires in COVID-19. Looking at the study overall: Donors in the United States, Italy and Spain gave samples during acute or convalescent COVID-19.

Material for sequencing was PBMCs or T cells enriched from blood (not recorded which). This receptor was obtained from a man aged 18 to 30 who had recovered from COVID-19. V gene TRBV6-2 or TRBV6-3 combines with J gene TRBJ2-3; 11 bases line up with TRBD2. This CDR3 reads CASSLQLAGADTQYF. The CDR3 DNA reads as TGTGCCAGCAGTTTACAACTAGCGGGAGCAGATACGCAGTATTTT.